The subject of this entry is one T cell receptor beta chain. Its specificity is unknown. This CDR3 region has 16 residues. V lost 4 bases and J 5 bases, leaving 17 bases between the germline ends. The germline CDR1 and CDR2 sequences are KGHSH and LQKENI. These data come from a study of cytomegalovirus exposure and HLA in healthy donors. Sequenced by immunoSEQ multiplex PCR; TCRdb stores in-frame clones only, minus some. The sample has 170,000 or so clones, 80% to 85% seen once; the top ten hold 2.5% to 3%. Study findings and constraints: Researchers counted around 170 TCR beta chains as cytomegalovirus-associated.

Sample: PBMCs. V gene TRBV18 combines with J gene TRBJ1-4; D possibly corresponds to TRBD1 (6 bases). The clonotype was recovered from a young woman in good health and CMV-seropositive. CDR3 in amino acids: CASSQLSGTQNEKLFF. The CDR3 DNA follows: TGTGCCAGCTCACAACTATCTGGGACACAGAATGAAAAACTGTTTTTT.